Listed here are 8 T cell receptor beta chains from one sample, sequenced in a study of blood T cell repertoires in COVID-19. The repertoire was sequenced with immunoSEQ multiplex PCR; TCRdb's copy has only in-frame clones and lacks some. Of about 200,000 clones in the sample, about 82% were seen once. The sequenced material came from PBMCs or T cells enriched from blood (not recorded which). These receptors were collected from a middle-aged man with acute COVID-19.

The chain links TRBV25-1 to TRBJ1-1; D may be TRBD1 (5 bases). From germline, CDR1 is MGHDK and CDR2 SYGVNS. The germline V and J ends were trimmed by 8 bases and 10 bases, with 20 bases remaining between them. The CDR3 is made up of 13 amino acids. CDR3 in amino acids: CASLRGESGVAFF. In DNA, the CDR3 is TGTGCCAGCCTCCGGGGGGAGTCAGGTGTAGCTTTCTTT.

This clone was counted a few times. The V gene is TRBV7-9, the J gene TRBJ2-4, with a weak D call TRBD1 (6 bases). Trimming cost V 2 bases and J 2 bases, with 13 bases left between them. This CDR3 has 16 residues. CDR1 SEHNR and CDR2 FQNEAQ come from the germline V gene (reference sequence). The CDR3 protein is CASSLLPQGSKNIQYF. CDR3 coding DNA: TGTGCCAGCAGCTTACTACCTCAGGGGTCCAAAAACATTCAGTACTTC.

V usage is TRBV6-5 and J usage is TRBJ1-5, with D perhaps TRBD1 (5 bases). Germline assignment: CDR1 MNHEY and CDR2 SVGAGI. Deletions cut 6 bases from V and 4 bases from J, with 10 bases between. The CDR3 loop spans 13 amino acids. CDR3 sequence (DNA): TGTGCCAGCAGACTACAGGAGAATCAGCCCCAGCATTTT. It is translated as CASRLQENQPQHF.

The chain uses TRBV19 and TRBJ2-1; TRBD2 agrees at 7 bases. V gave up 3 bases and J gave up 8 bases; unmatched junction bases: 7. Per the germline V gene, CDR1 is LNHDA and CDR2 is SQIVND (reference sequence). The CDR3 is 14 amino acids. The CDR3 DNA sequence: TGTGCCAGTAGTATCGAGGGAGGGCCGGATGAGCAGTTCTTC. Its translation: CASSIEGGPDEQFF.

The chain recombines TRBV3-1 (or the pseudogene TRBV3-2) with TRBJ2-7, with D perhaps TRBD2 (6 bases). This CDR3 contains 14 residues. Germline CDR1 is LGHDT and CDR2 is YNNKEL (reference sequence). Trimming stripped 4 bases from V and 5 bases from J, with 15 bases between. The CDR3 bases are TGTGCCAGCAGCCGCGGGACGGCAGCTAACGAGCAGTACTTC. It encodes CASSRGTAANEQYF.

The chain couples TRBV7-2 to TRBJ1-2, with D unresolved. The CDR3 is 14 amino acids. V lost 2 bases to trimming and J lost 2 bases, with 9 bases between them. In germline, CDR1 is SGHTA, CDR2 FQGNSA. The CDR3 sequence: CASSLIGGNYGYTF. DNA of the CDR3: TGTGCCAGCAGCTTAATCGGAGGGAACTATGGCTACACCTTC.

V gene TRBV4-2 combines with J gene TRBJ2-7, with D uncertain. Germline CDR1 is LGHNA and CDR2 is YNFKEQ. Trimming shortened V by 0 bases and J by 1 base, and 10 bases separated the two germline ends. The CDR3 contains 15 residues. The CDR3 region is CASSQEIGQSYEQYF. CDR3 nucleotide sequence: TGTGCCAGCAGCCAAGAGATTGGCCAGTCCTACGAGCAGTACTTC.

Only a few counts were recorded for this clone. V usage is TRBV7-3 and J usage is TRBJ1-6; the D gene is possibly TRBD1 (5 bases). V lost 4 bases, J lost 8 bases, and 9 bases lay in between. This CDR3 contains 13 residues. Per the germline V gene, CDR1 is SGHTA and CDR2 is FQGTGA. The CDR3 DNA sequence: TGTGCCAGCAGCTCCGACAGAGATTCACCCCTCCACTTT. Its protein is CASSSDRDSPLHF.